The subject of this entry is one TCR beta chain. Its antigen remains unknown. The V and J ends lost 0 bases and 2 bases, in that order; junction bases with no gene match: 3. This CDR3 has 16 amino acids. Germline loops: CDR1 SGHNT, CDR2 YYREEE (reference sequence). This entry comes from a study of T cells in localized non-small cell lung cancer. Study results and caveats: Prolonged overall survival went with higher T cell density in the blood. There were a median roughly 62 of the top 100 tumor clones appearing in adjacent lung.

Sequencing was performed with immunoSEQ multiplex PCR; in TCRdb, only in-frame clones are kept and a portion is missing. This table has 35,000 or so clones, approximately 88% appearing once. This clonotype was obtained from a woman aged 35-75 years with stage I lung adenocarcinoma. The material sequenced was peripheral blood, taken before any cancer treatment. The chain is built from TRBV5-4 and TRBJ2-5, with TRBD2 matching 11 bases. The CDR3 region is CASSLGGLAGQETQYF. CDR3 DNA sequence: TGTGCCAGCAGCTTGGGAGGACTAGCGGGTCAAGAGACCCAGTACTTC.